The entry below describes one TCR beta chain. What it recognizes is unknown. Germline loops: CDR1 MNHEY, CDR2 SVGEGT. The CDR3 is made up of 14 amino acids. The V end lost 1 base, the J end lost 4 bases, and 10 bases lay between the germline ends. This record belongs to a study of liver allograft versus peripheral blood T cells. About the study: Recipients' peripheral blood supplied the T cell receptor repertoires against which those in transplanted livers were compared.

TCRdb called the reads again in MiXCR, with one record for every CDR3 protein. The repertoire holds 15,000 or so distinct CDR3 sequences, with roughly a fifth as singletons. General study results and limits: Repertoires found inside liver allografts reportedly differed from T cell receptor repertoires in peripheral blood.

This receptor was identified in a human patient who had a liver transplant. Part of the T cell pool may stem from the graft donor. The rearrangement uses TRBV6-2 or TRBV6-3 and TRBJ1-1; weak D call: TRBD1 (6 bases). The chain's CDR3 is CASSYWGRGTEAFF. CDR3 DNA sequence: TGTGCCAGCAGTTACTGGGGCAGGGGCACTGAAGCTTTCTTT.